This T cell receptor beta chain was sequenced for a study of T cell responses to AZD1222 COVID-19 vaccine. For this clone: Its antigen is not known.

Produced via immunoSEQ multiplex PCR; TCRdb's table is partial and in-frame only. The sample lists 90,000 to 120,000 clones, 87% occurring once. Study-wide results and limits: It should be noted that donors were predominantly white British and more often female, and clonal diversity was possibly underestimated.

The CDR3 is 16 residues long. In germline, CDR1 is MNHEY, CDR2 SMNVEV (reference sequence). After removal of 6 bases from V and 8 bases from J, the junction contained 15 bases not matched to a gene. The receptor comes from an adult in good health. V is TRBV27 and J is TRBJ1-2; 10 bases fit TRBD1. Sequenced here: peripheral blood, sampled on day 0 of AZD1222 vaccination. The CDR3 loop reads CASSRQGARVREGYTF. The CDR3 DNA is TGTGCCAGCAGCCGACAGGGGGCGAGGGTAAGGGAGGGCTACACCTTC.